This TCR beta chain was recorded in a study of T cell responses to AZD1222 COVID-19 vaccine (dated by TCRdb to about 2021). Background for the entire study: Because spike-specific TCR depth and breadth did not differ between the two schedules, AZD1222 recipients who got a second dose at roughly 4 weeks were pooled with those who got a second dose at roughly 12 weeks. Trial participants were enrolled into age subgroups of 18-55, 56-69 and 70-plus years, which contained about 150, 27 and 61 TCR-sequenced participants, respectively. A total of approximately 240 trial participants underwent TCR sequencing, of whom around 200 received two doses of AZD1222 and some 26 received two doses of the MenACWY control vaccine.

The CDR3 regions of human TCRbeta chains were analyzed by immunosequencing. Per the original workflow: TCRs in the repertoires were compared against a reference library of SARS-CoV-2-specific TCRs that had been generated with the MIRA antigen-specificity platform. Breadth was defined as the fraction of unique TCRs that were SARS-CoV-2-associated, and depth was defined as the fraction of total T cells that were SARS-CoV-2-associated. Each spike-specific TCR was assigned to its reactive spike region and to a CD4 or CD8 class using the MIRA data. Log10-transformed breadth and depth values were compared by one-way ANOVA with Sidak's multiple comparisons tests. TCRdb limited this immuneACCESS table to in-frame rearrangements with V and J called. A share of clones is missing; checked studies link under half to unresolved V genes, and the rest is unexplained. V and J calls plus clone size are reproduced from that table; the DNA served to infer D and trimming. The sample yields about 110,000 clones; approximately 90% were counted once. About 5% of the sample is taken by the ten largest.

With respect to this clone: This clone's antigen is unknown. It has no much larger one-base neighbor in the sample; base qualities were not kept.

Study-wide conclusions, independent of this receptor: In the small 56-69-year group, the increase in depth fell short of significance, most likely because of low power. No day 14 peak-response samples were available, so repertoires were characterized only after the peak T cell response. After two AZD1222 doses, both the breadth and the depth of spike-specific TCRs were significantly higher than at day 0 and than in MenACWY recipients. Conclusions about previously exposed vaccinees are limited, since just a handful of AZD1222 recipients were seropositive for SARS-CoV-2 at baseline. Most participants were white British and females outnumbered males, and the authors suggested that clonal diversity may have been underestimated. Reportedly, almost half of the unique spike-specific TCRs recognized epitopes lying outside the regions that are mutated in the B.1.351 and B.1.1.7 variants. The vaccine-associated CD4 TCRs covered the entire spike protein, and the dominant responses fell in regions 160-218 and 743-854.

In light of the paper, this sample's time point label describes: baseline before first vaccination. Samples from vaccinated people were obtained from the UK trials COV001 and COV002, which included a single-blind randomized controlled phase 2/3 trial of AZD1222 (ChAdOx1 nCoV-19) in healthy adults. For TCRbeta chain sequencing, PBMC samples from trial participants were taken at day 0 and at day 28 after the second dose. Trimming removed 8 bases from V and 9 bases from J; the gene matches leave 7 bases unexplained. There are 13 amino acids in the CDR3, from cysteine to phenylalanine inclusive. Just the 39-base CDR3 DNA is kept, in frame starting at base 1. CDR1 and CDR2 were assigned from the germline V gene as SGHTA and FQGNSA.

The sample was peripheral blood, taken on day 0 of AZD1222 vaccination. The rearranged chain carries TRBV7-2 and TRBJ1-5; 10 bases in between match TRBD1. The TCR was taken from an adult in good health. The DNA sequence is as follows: TGTGCCAGCGGGACAGGGGTTTCGCCGCCCCAGCATTTT. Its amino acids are CASGTGVSPPQHF.